The 25 T cell receptor beta chains given below trace back to one sample, sequenced in a study of T-cell reconstitution after alpha-beta-depleted transplantation in children. Preparing the TCRbeta library involved the use of unique molecular identifiers. Using its own MiXCR run on the PCR reads, TCRdb lists one record per CDR3 protein. Here the sample spans 500,000 or so distinct CDR3 sequences, approximately 30% being singletons. This material consisted of PBMCs from the stem cell graft donor, taken from the stem cell graft. The receptors shown here come from a human donor who donated a stem cell graft to a child with aplastic anemia.

This clonotype was seen more than once but under ten times. The CDR3 bases are TGTGCCAGCAGTCCCTACAGGGGGCGAGACACTGAAGCTTTCTTT. Its protein is CASSPYRGRDTEAFF. The V gene is TRBV27, the J gene TRBJ1-1, with TRBD1 matching 9 bases. Losses at the gene ends were 5 bases for V and 3 bases for J; bases not matched to a gene: 7. The CDR3 length is 15 residues. CDR1 is MNHEY and CDR2 is SMNVEV in the germline V gene (reference sequence).

The chain has TRBV5-1 and TRBJ2-1; D perhaps matches TRBD2 (5 bases). CDR1 is SGHRS and CDR2 is YFSETQ in the germline V gene. CDR3 size: 14 residues. V lost 2 bases and J 6 bases, leaving 12 bases between the germline ends. Written as DNA, the CDR3 is TGCGCCAGCAGCTTTTTGTCTAGCTCCAATGAGCAGTTCTTC. Amino acids: CASSFLSSSNEQFF.

This rearrangement joins TRBV5-6 to TRBJ1-2; 9 bases are a match to TRBD1. CDR3 length: 18 residues. Germline lookup yields CDR1 SGHDT and CDR2 YYEEEE. J lost 7 bases, V lost 0 bases, and 16 bases had no gene match. As DNA, the CDR3 is TGTGCCAGCAGCTTGGCCTCCCGTGGGACAGGGAAAATTGTTGGCTACACCTTC. It specifies CASSLASRGTGKIVGYTF.

The rearrangement joins TRBV11-2 to TRBJ2-3; 8 bases map to TRBD2. V gave up 1 base and J gave up 5 bases; unmatched junction bases: 5. CDR1 is SGHAT and CDR2 is FQNNGV in the germline V gene. The CDR3 extends over 15 amino acids. CDR3 residues: CASSLAGGPGDTQYF. The CDR3 DNA follows: TGTGCCAGCAGCTTAGCGGGAGGGCCGGGAGATACGCAGTATTTT. Combining the CDR3 with reference TRBV11-2 and TRBJ2-3 gives the whole variable domain EAGVAQSPRYKIIEKRQSVAFWCNPISGHATLYWYQQILGQGPKLLIQFQNNGVVDDSQLPKDRFSAERLKGVDSTLKIQPAKLEDSAVYLCASSLAGGPGDTQYFGPGTRLTVL.

The gene calls are TRBV4-3 and TRBJ2-5; 14 nucleotides align to TRBD2. Trimming at V came to 0 bases and at J to 4 bases, leaving 10 bases not matched to a gene. This CDR3 comprises 19 residues. Germline assignment: CDR1 LGHNA and CDR2 YSLEER. The CDR3 protein is CASSQDKGSGLAGAETQYF. As DNA, the CDR3 is TGCGCCAGCAGCCAAGATAAGGGATCGGGACTAGCGGGAGCAGAGACCCAGTACTTC.

The chain uses TRBV6-5 and TRBJ2-5; 7 bases are shared with TRBD2. The ends lost 0 bases at V and 0 bases at J; junction bases unmatched: 4. The germline V gene encodes CDR1 MNHEY and CDR2 SVGAGI. CDR3 length equals 16 residues. The CDR3 nucleotides are TGTGCCAGCAGTTACTCGCCTAGCGGAAACCAAGAGACCCAGTACTTC. Its protein is CASSYSPSGNQETQYF.

This clonotype was seen a few times. The chain couples TRBV19 to TRBJ2-2; D gene unclear. This CDR3 spans 15 amino acids. V was shortened by 4 bases and J by 0 bases, with 9 bases between the two germline ends. In germline, CDR1 is LNHDA, CDR2 SQIVND (reference sequence). The CDR3 DNA reads as TGTGCCAGTAGTAGGGCCGCTACGAACACCGGGGAGCTGTTTTTT. This gives the protein CASSRAATNTGELFF. The whole variable domain, filled in from reference TRBV19 and TRBJ2-2, reads DGGITQSPKYLFRKEGQNVTLSCEQNLNHDAMYWYRQDPGQGLRLIYYSQIVNDFQKGDIAEGYSVSREKKESFPLTVTSAQKNPTAFYLCASSRAATNTGELFFGEGSRLTVL.

This chain uses TRBV7-2 with TRBJ2-3; D not certain. The CDR3 has 14 amino acids. From germline, CDR1 is SGHTA and CDR2 FQGNSA. V lost 5 bases and J lost 5, with 14 bases in between. The CDR3 region is CASSPRGQRDTQYF. The CDR3 DNA sequence: TGTGCCAGCAGCCCCCGTGGGCAGCGAGATACGCAGTATTTT.

This clonotype was seen only a few times. In nucleotides, the CDR3 is TGTGCCAGCAGTTACCTGGACAAGGGCGGTTATCACCTCCACTTT. This gives the protein CASSYLDKGGYHLHF. V usage is TRBV6-5 and J usage is TRBJ1-6; D may be TRBD1 (5 bases). Germline CDR1 reads MNHEY; CDR2 reads SVGAGI. V was pared by 2 bases and J by 15 bases, with 20 bases between. CDR3 size: 15 residues.

At least ten counts were recorded for this clonotype. The chain recombines TRBV29-1 with TRBJ2-6, with a weak D call TRBD1 (5 bases). In germline, CDR1 is SQVTM, CDR2 ANQGSEA. The V gene lost 3 bases and the J gene lost 2 bases, with 8 bases spanning the gap. The CDR3 has 14 residues. The CDR3 sequence is CSVDKGPGANVLTF. CDR3 bases: TGCAGCGTTGATAAGGGGCCTGGGGCCAACGTCCTGACTTTC. The entire variable domain, with the rest obtained from reference TRBV29-1 and TRBJ2-6, is as follows: SAVISQKPSRDICQRGTSLTIQCQVDSQVTMMFWYRQQPGQSLTLIATANQGSEATYESGFVIDKFPISRPNLTFSTLTVSNMSPEDSSIYLCSVDKGPGANVLTFGAGSRLTVL.

J is TRBJ2-7 and V is TRBV20-1; D perhaps matches TRBD1 (5 bases). Deletions cut 6 bases from V and 0 bases from J, with 15 bases between. The length of the CDR3 is 14 residues. Germline CDR1 DFQATT, CDR2 SNEGSKA (reference sequence). CDR3 DNA: TGCAGTGCCCCCGACAGCCGACTCTCCTACGAGCAGTACTTC. Translating gives CSAPDSRLSYEQYF.

The V and J genes are TRBV19 and TRBJ2-1, with 8 bases aligning to TRBD2. Germline V gives CDR1 LNHDA, CDR2 SQIVND (reference sequence). The CDR3 contains 16 residues. V shed 2 bases and J 9 bases; nucleotides not matched to a gene: 12. CDR3 sequence: CASSIWLAGGGPEQFF. CDR3 DNA sequence: TGTGCCAGTAGTATATGGCTAGCGGGTGGCGGTCCTGAGCAGTTCTTC. Combining the CDR3 with reference TRBV19 and TRBJ2-1 gives the whole variable domain DGGITQSPKYLFRKEGQNVTLSCEQNLNHDAMYWYRQDPGQGLRLIYYSQIVNDFQKGDIAEGYSVSREKKESFPLTVTSAQKNPTAFYLCASSIWLAGGGPEQFFGPGTRLTVL.

This chain connects TRBV5-1 to TRBJ2-1, with 8 bases aligning to TRBD1. Germline V lookup: CDR1 SGHRS, CDR2 YFSETQ. The CDR3 sequence is 14 residues long. The V segment lost 4 bases and the J segment 3 bases; nucleotides outside the gene matches: 3. The CDR3 reads CASSAGQGYNEQFF. DNA of the CDR3: TGCGCCAGCAGCGCCGGACAGGGCTACAATGAGCAGTTCTTC.

Only a few counts were recorded for this clonotype. V gene TRBV12-3 or TRBV12-4 combines with J gene TRBJ2-7; perhaps TRBD1 as D (6 bases). This CDR3 has 15 residues. The V and J ends lost 2 bases and 1 base respectively, with 12 bases between them. This CDR3 reads CASSLSRGLSYEQYF. In DNA, the CDR3 is TGTGCCAGCAGTTTATCCAGGGGATTATCCTACGAGCAGTACTTC.

This clonotype has a handful of counts. The chain couples TRBV28 to TRBJ2-6; D is possibly TRBD2 (5 bases). Germline values: CDR1 MDHEN, CDR2 SYDVKM. The CDR3 spans 18 residues. Between the trimmed V and J ends, which lost 4 bases and 0 bases, there was a span of 16 bases. CDR3 loop: CASSSSYGVFSGANVLTF. CDR3 DNA sequence: TGTGCCAGCAGTTCCTCCTACGGGGTATTCTCTGGGGCCAACGTCCTGACTTTC.

This clonotype appeared many times. V is TRBV4-3 and J is TRBJ1-1; the D gene is possibly TRBD1 (5 bases). CDR1 and CDR2 (germline): LGHNA, YSLEER. CDR3 length equals 15 residues. Trimming removed 3 bases from V and 1 base from J, with 12 bases in between. For the CDR3, the DNA is TGCGCCAGCAGCCAGAGTACCGGGACGAACACTGAAGCTTTCTTT. It translates to CASSQSTGTNTEAFF.

This clonotype was seen more than once but under ten times. The chain has TRBV6-1 and TRBJ2-1; 14 bases align to TRBD2. Germline loops: CDR1 MNHNS, CDR2 SASEGT. The CDR3 consists of 16 residues. The J segment lost 6 bases and the V segment lost 6 bases, leaving 7 bases of the junction unmatched. As DNA, the CDR3 is TGTGCCAGCAGGAACCCGGGACTAGCGGGGGTCAATGAGCAGTTCTTC. Its protein is CASRNPGLAGVNEQFF.

This clonotype appeared a few times. The rearrangement joins TRBV20-1 to TRBJ2-5; D perhaps matches TRBD2 (5 bases). Between the trimmed V and J ends, which lost 2 bases and 5 bases, there was a span of 12 bases. This CDR3 is built from 13 residues. Germline CDR1 reads DFQATT; CDR2 reads SNEGSKA (reference sequence). CDR3 sequence reads: CSARSGVRETQYF. Here the CDR3 DNA reads TGCAGTGCTAGATCCGGGGTTAGGGAGACCCAGTACTTC.

This clonotype was seen a few times. This sequence joins TRBV10-3 and TRBJ2-7; D is unclear. The length of the CDR3 is 11 residues. Germline assignment: CDR1 ENHRY and CDR2 SYGVKD. V gave up 6 bases and J gave up 3 bases, with 6 bases separating them. The CDR3 bases are TGTGCCATCAGCGACTTCTACGAGCAGTACTTC. Encoded protein: CAISDFYEQYF.

This clonotype was picked up a small number of times. The chain combines TRBV6-2 or TRBV6-3 with TRBJ2-1; tentatively, D is TRBD1 or TRBD2 (7 bases each). Per germline, CDR1 MNHEY and CDR2 SVGEGT. V was shortened by 4 bases and J by 7 bases, with 14 bases between the two germline ends. The length of the CDR3 is 14 residues. The CDR3 here is CASSWGGGANEQFF. Here the CDR3 DNA reads TGTGCCAGCAGTTGGGGAGGGGGCGCGAATGAGCAGTTCTTC.

This clonotype was found a few times. This chain connects TRBV4-3 to TRBJ2-7, with D tentatively TRBD2 (6 bases). Germline values: CDR1 LGHNA, CDR2 YSLEER. This CDR3 has 14 residues. Trimming removed 0 bases from V and 3 bases from J, with 9 bases in between. CDR3 residues: CASSQETGGYEQYF. The CDR3 nucleotides are TGCGCCAGCAGCCAAGAAACCGGGGGCTACGAGCAGTACTTC.

The chain uses TRBV29-1 and TRBJ1-3; D is possibly TRBD1 (5 bases). The CDR3 runs 13 residues. Trimming removed 7 bases from V and 0 bases from J, with 10 bases in between. Looked up from germline, CDR1 is SQVTM and CDR2 is ANQGSEA. In DNA form, the CDR3 reads TGCAGCGCTGGGGGTACCTCTGGAAACACCATATATTTT. Translation: CSAGGTSGNTIYF. The full variable domain, completed using reference TRBV29-1 and TRBJ1-3, is SAVISQKPSRDICQRGTSLTIQCQVDSQVTMMFWYRQQPGQSLTLIATANQGSEATYESGFVIDKFPISRPNLTFSTLTVSNMSPEDSSIYLCSAGGTSGNTIYFGEGSWLTVV.

The rearrangement links TRBV29-1 to TRBJ2-1; 15 positions match TRBD2. V lost 6 bases to trimming and J lost 8 bases; unmatched junction nucleotides: 5. The CDR3 totals 14 residues. Germline CDR1 SQVTM, CDR2 ANQGSEA. The CDR3 loop reads CSVPGLAGGHEQFF. The CDR3 nucleotides are TGCAGCGTGCCCGGACTAGCGGGAGGGCATGAGCAGTTCTTC.

This clonotype appeared a single time. The chain is built from TRBV12-3 or TRBV12-4 and TRBJ1-5; D unresolved. Trimming removed 1 base at V and 3 bases at J, with 10 bases between. The CDR3 spans 15 residues. CDR3 nucleotide sequence: TGTGCCAGCAGTTTAGGTGGACTCAACAATCAGCCCCAGCATTTT. Protein: CASSLGGLNNQPQHF.

The V gene is TRBV6-2 or TRBV6-3, the J gene TRBJ1-1; 7 nucleotides line up with TRBD1. The germline V gene encodes CDR1 MNHEY and CDR2 SVGEGT. The CDR3 covers 14 residues. Trimming cost V 5 bases and J 3 bases; bases outside gene matches: 6. The CDR3 loop is CASSNRGRHTEAFF. CDR3 sequence (DNA): TGTGCCAGCAGTAACAGGGGACGACACACTGAAGCTTTCTTT.